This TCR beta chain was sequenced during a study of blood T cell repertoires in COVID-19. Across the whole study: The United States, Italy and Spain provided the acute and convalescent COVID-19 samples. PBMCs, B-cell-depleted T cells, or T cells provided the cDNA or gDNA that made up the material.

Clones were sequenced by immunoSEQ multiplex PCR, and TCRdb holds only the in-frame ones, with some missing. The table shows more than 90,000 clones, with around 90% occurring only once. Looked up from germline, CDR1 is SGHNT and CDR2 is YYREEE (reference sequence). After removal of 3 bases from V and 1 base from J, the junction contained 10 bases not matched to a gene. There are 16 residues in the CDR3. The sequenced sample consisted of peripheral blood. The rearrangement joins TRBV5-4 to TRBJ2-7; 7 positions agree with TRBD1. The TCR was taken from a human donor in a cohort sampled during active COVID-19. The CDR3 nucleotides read TGTGCCAGCAGCTGGGGCCCGGGACAGATGTCCTACGAGCAGTACTTC. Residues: CASSWGPGQMSYEQYF.